These 21 T cell receptor beta chains share one sample of origin, sequenced in a study of identifying expanded T cells in peripheral blood. Clones were read by immunoSEQ multiplex PCR, and TCRdb kept only the in-frame ones, dropping some. The sample includes tens of thousands of clones, roughly 84% seen only once; the top ten take around a fifth. Sequenced sample: blood. These TCRs come from a person between 18 and 75 years old in good health.

This clone showed up just once. The J gene is TRBJ2-2, the V gene TRBV7-2; 12 bases fit TRBD2. The V segment lost 4 bases and the J segment 1 base; nucleotides outside the gene matches: 7. CDR1 is SGHTA, CDR2 FQGNSA, per germline. The CDR3 covers 18 residues. The CDR3 region is CASSSGLAGTKNTGELFF. The CDR3 DNA is TGTGCCAGCAGCTCCGGACTAGCGGGAACAAAGAACACCGGGGAGCTGTTTTTT.

The V call is TRBV28, the J call TRBJ2-2, with D maybe TRBD1 (5 bases). Germline V lookup: CDR1 MDHEN, CDR2 SYDVKM. Trimming removed 6 bases from V and 0 bases from J, with 14 bases in between. CDR3 length: 16 amino acids. CDR3 DNA: TGTGCCAGCAGCTTGGATGGACATACGAACACCGGGGAGCTGTTTTTT. Protein sequence: CASSLDGHTNTGELFF. Supplemented by reference TRBV28 and TRBJ2-2, the full variable domain reads DVKVTQSSRYLVKRTGEKVFLECVQDMDHENMFWYRQDPGLGLRLIYFSYDVKMKEKGDIPEGYSVSREKKERFSLILESASTNQTSMYLCASSLDGHTNTGELFFGEGSRLTVL.

CDR3 sequence: CASSPSRTGAENTIYF. The CDR3 nucleotides are TGTGCCAGCAGCCCCTCAAGGACAGGGGCCGAAAACACCATATATTTT. The V call is TRBV27, the J call TRBJ1-3, with 9 bases matching TRBD1. The junction had 12 bases not matched to a gene; V was cut back by 6 bases and J by 6 bases. The CDR3 is 16 residues long. CDR1 is MNHEY, CDR2 SMNVEV, per germline (reference sequence).

J is TRBJ2-1 and V is TRBV18; D is perhaps TRBD2 (6 bases). V dropped 4 bases and J dropped 7 bases, with 11 bases sitting between them. This CDR3 is built from 13 residues. From germline, CDR1 is KGHSH and CDR2 LQKENI. CDR3 sequence: CASSRGEANEQFF. The CDR3 DNA reads as TGTGCCAGCTCACGGGGGGAGGCGAATGAGCAGTTCTTC.

The chain uses TRBV4-2 and TRBJ1-1; D possibly corresponds to TRBD1 (6 bases). Trimming left V 1 base short and J 4 bases short, with 13 bases between. Per germline, CDR1 LGHNA and CDR2 YNFKEQ. This CDR3 is built from 15 residues. The CDR3 spells CASSQVSQGTTEAFF. The CDR3 nucleotides read TGTGCCAGCAGCCAAGTCTCACAGGGTACCACTGAAGCTTTCTTT.

The chain combines TRBV19 with TRBJ1-4; the match to TRBD1 covers 7 bases. From germline, CDR1 is LNHDA and CDR2 SQIVND (reference sequence). The J segment lost 10 bases and the V segment lost 4 bases, leaving 15 bases of the junction unmatched. The CDR3 is 16 residues long. The CDR3 nucleotides are TGTGCCAGTAGTACCCGCCCCGGGACAGTGGCCGTAAAACTGTTTTTT. The encoded protein is CASSTRPGTVAVKLFF.

The J gene is TRBJ2-1, the V gene TRBV5-4, with D possibly being TRBD2 (5 bases). Trimming left V 4 bases short and J 10 bases short, with 15 bases between. The CDR3 is made up of 13 amino acids. Germline V gene data show CDR1 as SGHNT and CDR2 as YYREEE (reference sequence). The CDR3 nucleotides are TGTGCCAGCAGCGCGTCCGTTGGCGGGGAGCAGTTCTTC. Translating it yields CASSASVGGEQFF.

The CDR3 region is CASSQVRDSGRNEQFF. As DNA, the CDR3 is TGCGCCAGCAGCCAAGTTCGGGACTCGGGGCGGAATGAGCAGTTCTTC. The chain carries TRBV4-1 and TRBJ2-1, with D tentatively TRBD2 (6 bases). The CDR3 has 16 amino acids. The germline CDR1 and CDR2 sequences are MGHRA and YSYEKL. Trimming removed 1 base at V and 7 bases at J, with 17 bases between.

The J gene is TRBJ2-7, the V gene TRBV6-5; 9 bases align to TRBD1. V trimming: 4 bases; J trimming: 2 bases; junction bases outside the gene matches: 6. This CDR3 has 15 residues. From germline, CDR1 is MNHEY and CDR2 SVGAGI. The CDR3 spells CASSSGQGITYEQYF. The CDR3 coding sequence is TGTGCCAGCAGTTCCGGACAGGGGATCACCTACGAGCAGTACTTC.

On this clone itself: The sample holds other DNA sequences that translate to the same CDR3. The chain couples TRBV2 to TRBJ2-7; the D is unclear. CDR3 size: 10 residues. Germline V lookup: CDR1 SNHLY, CDR2 FYNNEI. The V gene lost 3 bases and the J gene lost 5 bases, with 2 bases spanning the gap. The CDR3 DNA follows: TGTGCCAGCAGTGAGAACGAGCAGTACTTC. The encoded protein is CASSENEQYF.

This chain connects TRBV2 to TRBJ2-3; no reliable D call. The V and J ends lost 3 bases and 2 bases respectively, with 3 bases between them. The CDR3 length is 12 residues. Per germline, CDR1 SNHLY and CDR2 FYNNEI. CDR3 loop: CASSESTDTQYF. In DNA form, the CDR3 reads TGTGCCAGCAGTGAGTCCACAGATACGCAGTATTTT.

This rearrangement joins TRBV19 to TRBJ2-7; 9 bases map to TRBD1. CDR3 length: 13 amino acids. Germline V gene lookup returns CDR1 LNHDA and CDR2 SQIVND (reference sequence). V lost 7 bases to trimming and J lost 3 bases; unmatched junction nucleotides: 4. The CDR3 spells CASTSGQGYEQYF. The DNA for the CDR3 is TGTGCCAGTACCTCGGGACAGGGCTACGAGCAGTACTTC.

This rearrangement joins TRBV5-4 to TRBJ2-2; D gene unclear. Germline CDR1 reads SGHNT; CDR2 reads YYREEE (reference sequence). This CDR3 has 14 amino acids. Trimming took 2 bases from V and 1 from J, leaving 6 bases between them. This CDR3 is CASSFLGNTGELFF. The CDR3 DNA reads as TGTGCCAGCAGCTTTTTGGGGAACACCGGGGAGCTGTTTTTT.

The V and J genes are TRBV28 and TRBJ1-2; 11 bases fit TRBD1. The V segment lost 6 bases and the J segment 6 bases; nucleotides outside the gene matches: 15. From germline, CDR1 is MDHEN and CDR2 SYDVKM. The CDR3 contains 17 residues. The CDR3 DNA reads as TGTGCCAGCAGCCTCCCGGGACAGGGGGTTTTGAGGGATGGCTACACCTTC. Its translation: CASSLPGQGVLRDGYTF.

This chain connects TRBV10-3 to TRBJ1-1, with D maybe TRBD1 (5 bases). Germline V gives CDR1 ENHRY, CDR2 SYGVKD. Trimming left V 11 bases short and J 5 bases short, with 15 bases between. The CDR3 loop spans 12 amino acids. For the CDR3, the DNA is TGTGCCGTTGGCCAGGGAGGGACTGAAGCTTTCTTT. Its protein is CAVGQGGTEAFF.

This chain links TRBV5-4 with TRBJ2-7, with 11 bases fitting TRBD2. V was clipped by 1 base and J by 6 bases; unmatched bases: 9. CDR3 size: 16 residues. Germline assignment: CDR1 SGHNT and CDR2 YYREEE (reference sequence). The CDR3 loop is CASSLKTSGTGPEQYF. DNA for the CDR3: TGTGCCAGCAGCTTGAAGACTAGCGGGACTGGACCCGAGCAGTACTTC.

The V gene is TRBV7-8, the J gene TRBJ1-2; D may be TRBD1 (6 bases). This CDR3 contains 17 residues. V shed 2 bases and J shed 0 bases, with 16 bases lying between them. Germline V gene sequence: CDR1 SGHVS, CDR2 FQNEAQ. This CDR3 is CASSLRAGEVTNYGYTF. In DNA, the CDR3 is TGTGCCAGCAGCTTAAGGGCAGGGGAAGTCACTAACTATGGCTACACCTTC.

The chain combines TRBV29-1 with TRBJ2-3; 12 bases map to TRBD2. The CDR3 is 16 amino acids. V shed 1 base and J 5 bases; nucleotides not matched to a gene: 7. Looked up from germline, CDR1 is SQVTM and CDR2 is ANQGSEA. Here the CDR3 reads CSVEVRLAGEVDTQYF. DNA of the CDR3: TGCAGCGTTGAAGTTAGACTAGCGGGAGAGGTAGATACGCAGTATTTT.

The rearrangement joins TRBV11-2 to TRBJ1-4; the D gene is possibly TRBD1 (5 bases). Trimming took off 4 bases at V and 0 bases at J, with 15 bases between the two ends. The CDR3 is 17 amino acids. Germline V gene sequence: CDR1 SGHAT, CDR2 FQNNGV. The CDR3 region is CASSWEGSLATNEKLFF. CDR3 bases: TGTGCCAGCAGCTGGGAGGGGTCCCTTGCAACTAATGAAAAACTGTTTTTT.

The chain couples TRBV28 to TRBJ1-2, with 7 bases fitting TRBD1. This CDR3 comprises 15 residues. Trimming took 5 bases from V and 5 from J; bases not matched to a gene: 11. Per the germline V gene, CDR1 is MDHEN and CDR2 is SYDVKM. The CDR3, as DNA: TGTGCCAGCAGTACCCCGGGACAGCTGATTTATGGCTACACCTTC. Translated: CASSTPGQLIYGYTF.

J is TRBJ2-5 and V is TRBV7-2; 9 positions agree with TRBD2. Germline V gives CDR1 SGHTA, CDR2 FQGNSA. The CDR3 covers 16 residues. Losses at the gene ends were 5 bases for V and 3 bases for J; bases not matched to a gene: 10. The CDR3 DNA reads as TGTGCCAGCAGCCCTCGACTAGCGGTCCTCGAAGAGACCCAGTACTTC. Residues: CASSPRLAVLEETQYF.